These 6 T cell receptor beta chains originate from one sample sequenced in a study of beta chain features in type 1 diabetes. TCRB transcripts that were expressed got sequenced, as all of the isolated RNA had been reverse transcribed. Some clones are missing from TCRdb's copy, which holds only in-frame ones; the method was immunoSEQ multiplex PCR. The sample has 130,000 to 150,000 clones, 48% seen once; the top ten hold approximately 0.4%. Sequencing used Tregs from blood. These receptors all stem from a young man in good health.

The chain recombines TRBV30 with TRBJ1-6; 7 bases match TRBD1. The CDR3 totals 14 residues. V trimming: 4 bases; J trimming: 3 bases; junction bases outside the gene matches: 3. Per the germline V gene, CDR1 is GTSNPN and CDR2 is SVGIG (reference sequence). The CDR3 spells CAWMGQLYNSPLHF. DNA of the CDR3: TGTGCCTGGATGGGACAGCTCTATAATTCACCCCTCCACTTT.

This clone was picked up a small number of times. The gene calls are TRBV6-1 and TRBJ2-6; 8 bases agree with TRBD1. Germline values: CDR1 MNHNS, CDR2 SASEGT. The CDR3 length is 14 residues. Trimming removed 6 bases from V and 4 bases from J; junction bases left unmatched: 2. CDR3 sequence: CASRTGVGANVLTF. CDR3 nucleotides: TGTGCCAGCAGGACAGGGGTAGGGGCCAACGTCCTGACTTTC.

The V and J genes are TRBV7-3 and TRBJ2-1; 10 bases line up with TRBD2. This CDR3 region has 16 residues. Per germline, CDR1 SGHTA and CDR2 FQGTGA. The ends lost 4 bases at V and 6 bases at J; junction bases unmatched: 9. The CDR3 loop reads CASSSLGGLAFNEQFF. The CDR3 DNA sequence: TGTGCCAGCAGCTCCTTGGGGGGACTAGCGTTCAATGAGCAGTTCTTC.

The CDR3 spells CASSLSTVLNEQFF. The CDR3 nucleotides read TGCGCCAGCAGCTTGTCAACGGTTTTGAATGAGCAGTTCTTC. V and J are TRBV5-1 and TRBJ2-1; D is unresolved. This CDR3 spans 14 amino acids. V gave up 1 base and J gave up 7 bases, with 12 bases separating them. Germline V gives CDR1 SGHRS, CDR2 YFSETQ.

The chain combines TRBV28 with TRBJ1-2; a weak D match, TRBD1 (5 bases). The ends were cut back, 5 bases at V and 8 bases at J, with 12 bases in the middle. There are 12 residues in the CDR3. Germline CDR1 is MDHEN and CDR2 is SYDVKM. CDR3 in amino acids: CASSRQLLGYTF. The CDR3 region has the DNA TGTGCCAGCAGTCGACAGCTCCTGGGCTACACCTTC.

This clone has a handful of counts. The chain combines TRBV4-3 with TRBJ2-2; TRBD2 might be the D (6 bases). The CDR3 is 18 amino acids. V lost 1 base and J 0 bases, leaving 15 bases between the germline ends. The germline V gene has CDR1 LGHNA and CDR2 YSLEER. The DNA of the CDR3 is TGCGCCAGCAGCCAAGGTGGGGGGTCAGCGGCGAACACCGGGGAGCTGTTTTTT. It yields the protein CASSQGGGSAANTGELFF.